One and the same sample provided the 18 T cell receptor beta chains below, sequenced in a study of CD8 T cells in ankylosing spondylitis. TCRdb processed the 5' RACE reads anew with MiXCR; each CDR3 protein has one entry. The sample includes about 250,000 distinct CDR3 sequences, over 9.5% of them seen just once. Sequencing was done on a sample of blood, either unsorted or a sorted T cell fraction (not recorded which). The receptor source for this set is a male donor with ankylosing spondylitis or in good health (not recorded which).

This clonotype was detected only a few times. The V call is TRBV27, the J call TRBJ1-2; 7 positions match TRBD1. V shed 5 bases, J shed 6 bases, and the junction held 18 bases outside the gene matches. CDR3 length: 17 amino acids. Germline assignment: CDR1 MNHEY and CDR2 SMNVEV (reference sequence). The CDR3 nucleotides read TGTGCCAGCAGTCCAAAAGACAGGGTCCCTGGGGGTCATGGCTACACCTTC. Its protein product is CASSPKDRVPGGHGYTF.

This clonotype has ten or more counts. The rearrangement links TRBV20-1 to TRBJ2-1; TRBD1 matches 8 bases. The CDR3 spans 16 residues. The germline gives CDR1 DFQATT, CDR2 SNEGSKA (reference sequence). Losses at the gene ends were 0 bases for V and 2 bases for J; bases not matched to a gene: 6. This CDR3 is CSARDPDRGPYNEQFF. DNA for the CDR3: TGCAGTGCTAGAGATCCCGACAGGGGACCCTACAATGAGCAGTTCTTC.

The J gene is TRBJ2-1, the V gene TRBV7-2, with a weak D call TRBD2 (7 bases). Germline CDR1 reads SGHTA; CDR2 reads FQGNSA. V gave up 4 bases and J gave up 8 bases, with 18 bases separating them. The CDR3 contains 15 residues. The CDR3 reads CASSSRGGLAYEQFF. CDR3 nucleotides: TGTGCCAGCAGCTCTAGGGGGGGGCTAGCCTATGAGCAGTTCTTC.

This clonotype was counted at least ten times. The chain carries TRBV12-3 or TRBV12-4 and TRBJ2-7, with TRBD1 matching 9 bases. Losses at the gene ends were 5 bases for V and 6 bases for J; bases not matched to a gene: 5. The CDR3 sequence is 13 residues long. CDR3 region: CASSAGQGLEQYF. CDR3 bases: TGTGCCAGCAGTGCGGGACAGGGTCTCGAGCAGTACTTC.

The table lists this clonotype with many counts. CDR3 sequence (DNA): TGCAGTGCTAGAGCCGGGACAGGGACTACTGAAGCTTTCTTT. The encoded protein is CSARAGTGTTEAFF. The rearrangement joins TRBV20-1 to TRBJ1-1, with 9 bases matching TRBD1. This CDR3 contains 14 residues. Germline CDR1 and CDR2: DFQATT and SNEGSKA (reference sequence). Trimming at V came to 1 base and at J to 5 bases, leaving 5 bases not matched to a gene.

Points on this clonotype: Given a much more abundant clone one base away, this may be a read error. The chain links TRBV28 to TRBJ2-5; 12 bases line up with TRBD2. The J segment lost 3 bases and the V segment lost 8 bases, leaving 13 bases of the junction unmatched. The CDR3 extends over 17 amino acids. Germline CDR1 is MDHEN and CDR2 is SYDVKM. The CDR3: CASRILGASGREETQYF. In DNA form, the CDR3 reads TGTGCCAGCCGAATTCTGGGCGCTAGCGGGAGGGAAGAGACCCAGTACTTC.

This clonotype was found many times. No conserved phenylalanine or tryptophan is present at the end of the CDR3, so a read error is the likely explanation. The chain has TRBV7-2 and TRBJ2-5; 8 nucleotides line up with TRBD2. The CDR3 spans 17 residues. In germline, CDR1 is SGHTA, CDR2 FQGNSA. V lost 4 bases to trimming and J lost 4 bases; unmatched junction nucleotides: 14. Here the CDR3 reads CASSSASGGFGRETQYS. For the CDR3, the DNA is TGTGCCAGCAGCTCCGCATCGGGAGGGTTCGGGCGAGAGACCCAGTACTCC.

Many counts were recorded for this clonotype. This chain joins TRBV12-3 or TRBV12-4 and TRBJ2-1, with 9 bases that match TRBD1. Losses at the gene ends were 4 bases for V and 8 bases for J; bases not matched to a gene: 12. This CDR3 region has 16 residues. CDR3 in amino acids: CASSWAGTGLSDEQFF. CDR3 sequence (DNA): TGTGCCAGCAGTTGGGCCGGGACAGGGCTTAGCGATGAGCAGTTCTTC.

This clonotype was recorded at least ten times. The chain uses TRBV5-5 and TRBJ2-4, with D perhaps given as TRBD1 or TRBD2 (5 bases each). The CDR3 runs to 15 residues. Trimming cost V 3 bases and J 5 bases, with 15 bases left between them. CDR1 and CDR2 (germline): SGHKS, YYEKEE (reference sequence). CDR3 coding DNA: TGTGCCAGCAGCTCGGGGACCGTAATTCAAAACATTCAGTACTTC. It is translated as CASSSGTVIQNIQYF.

This clonotype was counted ten times or more. This sequence joins TRBV12-3 or TRBV12-4 and TRBJ2-1; D is unclear. This CDR3 has 15 residues. V shed 6 bases and J shed 6 bases, with 18 bases lying between them. The chain's CDR3 is CASRPTPRGGNEQFF. The CDR3 DNA reads as TGTGCCAGCAGGCCGACTCCTAGAGGTGGCAATGAGCAGTTCTTC.

This clonotype was seen many times. This chain uses TRBV7-2 with TRBJ2-2; perhaps D is TRBD1 or TRBD2 (5 bases each). Trimming removed 5 bases at V and 7 bases at J, with 14 bases between. CDR3 length: 14 amino acids. In germline, CDR1 is SGHTA, CDR2 FQGNSA. The CDR3 nucleotides are TGTGCCAGCAGCGTTACATGGGACCGCGGGGAGCTGTTTTTT. Its translation: CASSVTWDRGELFF. The full variable domain, its missing parts supplied by reference TRBV7-2 and TRBJ2-2, is GAGVSQSPSNKVTEKGKDVELRCDPISGHTALYWYRQSLGQGLEFLIYFQGNSAPDKSGLPSDRFSAERTGGSVSTLTIQRTQQEDSAVYLCASSVTWDRGELFFGEGSRLTVL.

This clonotype was seen ten or more times. V gene TRBV7-2 combines with J gene TRBJ2-5; 12 bases map to TRBD2. Trimming at V came to 10 bases and at J to 7 bases, leaving 10 bases not matched to a gene. CDR3 length equals 14 residues. Per germline, CDR1 SGHTA and CDR2 FQGNSA. DNA of the CDR3: TGTGCCACCAGACTAGCGGGGGACTTGGGGACCCAGTACTTC. Its protein is CATRLAGDLGTQYF.

Ten or more counts support this clonotype. V usage is TRBV7-2 and J usage is TRBJ2-1, with D perhaps given as TRBD1 or TRBD2 (5 bases each). Germline CDR1 and CDR2: SGHTA and FQGNSA. The V end was cut by 2 bases, the J end by 3 bases, with 14 bases between. CDR3 length: 16 residues. CDR3 sequence reads: CASSLRGDFNYNEQFF. For the CDR3, the DNA is TGTGCCAGCAGCTTAAGGGGAGACTTCAACTACAATGAGCAGTTCTTC.

This clonotype was picked up a small number of times. V is TRBV5-1 and J is TRBJ2-2; D is perhaps TRBD1 or TRBD2 (5 bases each). Per germline, CDR1 SGHRS and CDR2 YFSETQ. V gave up 2 bases and J gave up 3 bases, with 14 bases separating them. This CDR3 is 16 amino acids long. CDR3 residues: CASSFYQGVDTGELFF. The CDR3 DNA is TGCGCCAGCAGCTTCTACCAGGGAGTGGACACCGGGGAGCTGTTTTTT.

This chain connects TRBV7-9 to TRBJ1-2; tentative D call: TRBD1 (6 bases). There are 15 residues in the CDR3. CDR1 is SEHNR and CDR2 is FQNEAQ in the germline V gene (reference sequence). Deletions cut 8 bases from V and 4 bases from J, with 20 bases between. The CDR3 loop reads CASRNPSGHFYGYTF. The CDR3 DNA reads TGTGCCAGCCGCAATCCGTCGGGACATTTCTATGGCTACACCTTC.

This clonotype was seen only a few times. This chain links TRBV5-1 with TRBJ2-7; D is ambiguous. Germline lookup yields CDR1 SGHRS and CDR2 YFSETQ. The length of the CDR3 is 14 residues. Trimming took 1 base from V and 5 from J, leaving 13 bases between them. The CDR3 is CASSLFTVGNEQYF. CDR3 DNA sequence: TGCGCCAGCAGCTTGTTCACCGTGGGCAACGAGCAGTACTTC.

The chain joins TRBV11-2 to TRBJ2-7; 7 nucleotides line up with TRBD2. From germline, CDR1 is SGHAT and CDR2 FQNNGV. The V segment lost 7 bases and the J segment 2 bases; nucleotides outside the gene matches: 8. The CDR3 is 14 amino acids. The CDR3 here is CASNKGRATYEQYF. In DNA form, the CDR3 reads TGTGCCAGCAACAAAGGGAGGGCAACCTACGAGCAGTACTTC.

V usage is TRBV14 and J usage is TRBJ2-7; possibly TRBD1 for D (5 bases). The V end was cut by 4 bases, the J end by 6 bases, with 16 bases between. The CDR3 spans 14 residues. The germline V gene has CDR1 SGHDN and CDR2 FVKESK. CDR3 DNA sequence: TGTGCCAGCAGCCCAGACGAGACAGTCAGCGAGCAGTACTTC. It translates to CASSPDETVSEQYF.